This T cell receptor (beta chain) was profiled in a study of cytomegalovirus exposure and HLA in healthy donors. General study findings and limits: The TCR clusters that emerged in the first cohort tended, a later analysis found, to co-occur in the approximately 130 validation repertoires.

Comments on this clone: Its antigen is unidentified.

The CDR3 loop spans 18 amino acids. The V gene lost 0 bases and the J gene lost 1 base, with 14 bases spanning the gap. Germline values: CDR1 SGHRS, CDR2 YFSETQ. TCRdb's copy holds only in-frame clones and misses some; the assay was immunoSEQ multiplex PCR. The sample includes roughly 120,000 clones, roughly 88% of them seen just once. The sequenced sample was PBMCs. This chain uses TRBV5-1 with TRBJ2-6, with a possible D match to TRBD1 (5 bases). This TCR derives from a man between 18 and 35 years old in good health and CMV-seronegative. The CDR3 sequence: CASSLGGAGRSGANVLTF. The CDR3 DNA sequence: TGCGCCAGCAGCTTGGGAGGCGCAGGGCGGTCTGGGGCCAACGTCCTGACTTTC.